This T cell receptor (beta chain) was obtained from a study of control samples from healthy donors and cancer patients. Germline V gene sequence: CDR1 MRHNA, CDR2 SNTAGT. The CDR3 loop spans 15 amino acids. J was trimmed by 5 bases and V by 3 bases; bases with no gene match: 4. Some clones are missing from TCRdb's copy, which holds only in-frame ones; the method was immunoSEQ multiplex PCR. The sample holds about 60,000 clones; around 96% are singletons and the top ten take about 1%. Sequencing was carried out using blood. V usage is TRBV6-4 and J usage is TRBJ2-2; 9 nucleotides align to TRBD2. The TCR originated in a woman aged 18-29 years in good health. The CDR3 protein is CASSESLAGTGELFF. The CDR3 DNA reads TGTGCCAGCAGTGAGAGCCTAGCGGGAACCGGGGAGCTGTTTTTT.